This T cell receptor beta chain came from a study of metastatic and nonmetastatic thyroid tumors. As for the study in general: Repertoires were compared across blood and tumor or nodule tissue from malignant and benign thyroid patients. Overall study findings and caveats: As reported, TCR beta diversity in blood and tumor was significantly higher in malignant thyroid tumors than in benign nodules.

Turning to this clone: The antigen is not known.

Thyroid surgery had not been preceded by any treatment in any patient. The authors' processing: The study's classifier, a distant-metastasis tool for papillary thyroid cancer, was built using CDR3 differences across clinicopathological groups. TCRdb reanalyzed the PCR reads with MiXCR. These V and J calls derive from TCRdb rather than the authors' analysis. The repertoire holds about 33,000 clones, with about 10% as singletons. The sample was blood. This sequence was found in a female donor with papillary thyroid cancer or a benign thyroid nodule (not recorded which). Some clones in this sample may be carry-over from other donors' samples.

The CDR3 bases are TGTGCCTGGATGGTAGCGGGAGGTGGTAGGGAGCTGTTTTTT. Translated: CAWMVAGGGRELFF. This sequence joins TRBV30 and TRBJ2-2; 10 bases align to TRBD2. CDR1 is GTSNPN, CDR2 SVGIG, per germline (reference sequence). The CDR3 spans 14 residues. With 4 bases clipped from V and 9 bases from J, the junction kept 8 bases outside the gene matches.